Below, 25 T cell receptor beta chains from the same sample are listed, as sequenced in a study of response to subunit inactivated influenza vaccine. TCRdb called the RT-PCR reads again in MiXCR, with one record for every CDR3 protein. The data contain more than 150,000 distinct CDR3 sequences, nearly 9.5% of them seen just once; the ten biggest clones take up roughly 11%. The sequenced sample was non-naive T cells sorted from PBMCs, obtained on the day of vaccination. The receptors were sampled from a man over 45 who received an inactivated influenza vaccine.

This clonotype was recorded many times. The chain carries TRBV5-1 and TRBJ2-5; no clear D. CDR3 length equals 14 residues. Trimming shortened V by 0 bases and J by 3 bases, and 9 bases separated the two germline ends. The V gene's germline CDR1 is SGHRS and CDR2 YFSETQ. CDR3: CASSLVMPEETQYF. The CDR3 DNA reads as TGCGCCAGCAGCTTGGTAATGCCCGAAGAGACCCAGTACTTC.

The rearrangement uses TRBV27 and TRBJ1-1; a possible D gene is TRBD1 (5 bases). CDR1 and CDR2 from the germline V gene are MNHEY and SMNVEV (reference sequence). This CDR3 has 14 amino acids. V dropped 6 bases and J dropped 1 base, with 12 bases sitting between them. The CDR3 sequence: CASRRDRSNTEAFF. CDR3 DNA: TGTGCCAGCAGACGGGACCGATCGAACACTGAAGCTTTCTTT.

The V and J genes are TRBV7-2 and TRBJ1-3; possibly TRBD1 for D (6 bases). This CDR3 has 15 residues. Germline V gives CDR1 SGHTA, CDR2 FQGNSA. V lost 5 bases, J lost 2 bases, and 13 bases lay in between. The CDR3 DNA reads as TGTGCCAGCAGCGTGCTTGGGGGCGCTGGAAACACCATATATTTT. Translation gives CASSVLGGAGNTIYF.

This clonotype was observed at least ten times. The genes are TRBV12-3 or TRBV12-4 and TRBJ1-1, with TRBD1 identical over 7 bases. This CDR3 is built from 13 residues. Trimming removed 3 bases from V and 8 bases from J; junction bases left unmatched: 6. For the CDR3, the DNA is TGTGCCAGCAGTTTGGGGGGAGGGGGCGAAGCTTTCTTT. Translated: CASSLGGGGEAFF.

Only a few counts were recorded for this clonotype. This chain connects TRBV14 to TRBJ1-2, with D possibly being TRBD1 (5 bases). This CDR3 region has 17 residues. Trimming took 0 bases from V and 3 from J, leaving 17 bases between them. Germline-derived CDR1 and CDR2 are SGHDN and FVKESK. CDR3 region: CASSQDPLTELYYGYTF. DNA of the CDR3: TGTGCCAGCAGCCAAGATCCCCTGACAGAACTTTACTATGGCTACACCTTC.

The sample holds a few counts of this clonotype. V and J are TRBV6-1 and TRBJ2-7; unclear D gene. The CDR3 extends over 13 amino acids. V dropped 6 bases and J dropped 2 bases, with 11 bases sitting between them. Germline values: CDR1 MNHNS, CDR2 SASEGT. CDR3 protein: CASSPQSTYEQYF. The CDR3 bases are TGTGCCAGCAGCCCACAAAGCACCTACGAGCAGTACTTC.

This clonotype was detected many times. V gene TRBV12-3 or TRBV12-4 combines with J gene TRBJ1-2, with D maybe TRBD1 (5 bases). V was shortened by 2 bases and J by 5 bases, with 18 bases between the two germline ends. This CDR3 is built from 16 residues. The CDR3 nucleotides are TGTGCCAGCAGTTTATTTACGACAGCGGGTCGTTATGGCTACACCTTC. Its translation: CASSLFTTAGRYGYTF.

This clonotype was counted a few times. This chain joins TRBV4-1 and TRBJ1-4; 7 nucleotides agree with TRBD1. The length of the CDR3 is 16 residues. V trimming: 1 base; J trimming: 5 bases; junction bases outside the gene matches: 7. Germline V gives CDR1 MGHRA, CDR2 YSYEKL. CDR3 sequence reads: CASSQASGTENEKLFF. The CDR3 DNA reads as TGCGCCAGCAGCCAAGCTTCCGGGACAGAAAATGAAAAACTGTTTTTT.

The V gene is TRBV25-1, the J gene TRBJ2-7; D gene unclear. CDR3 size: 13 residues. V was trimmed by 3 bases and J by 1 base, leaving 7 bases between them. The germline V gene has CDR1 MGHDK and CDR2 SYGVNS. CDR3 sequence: CASSDALSYEQYF. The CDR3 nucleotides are TGTGCCAGCAGTGATGCGCTGTCCTACGAGCAGTACTTC.

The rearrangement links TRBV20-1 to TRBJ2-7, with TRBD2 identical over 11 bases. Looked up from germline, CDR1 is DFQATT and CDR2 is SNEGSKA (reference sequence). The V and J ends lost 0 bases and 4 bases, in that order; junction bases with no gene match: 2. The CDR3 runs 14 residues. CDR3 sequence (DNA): TGCAGTGCTAGAGAGACTAGCGGGAATTACGAGCAGTACTTC. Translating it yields CSARETSGNYEQYF.

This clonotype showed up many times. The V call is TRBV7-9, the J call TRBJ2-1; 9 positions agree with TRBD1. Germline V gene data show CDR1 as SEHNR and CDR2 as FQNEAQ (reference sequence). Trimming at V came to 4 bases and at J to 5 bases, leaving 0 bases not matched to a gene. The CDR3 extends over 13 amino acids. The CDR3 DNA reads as TGTGCCAGCAGCTGGACAGGGGACAATGAGCAGTTCTTC. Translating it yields CASSWTGDNEQFF.

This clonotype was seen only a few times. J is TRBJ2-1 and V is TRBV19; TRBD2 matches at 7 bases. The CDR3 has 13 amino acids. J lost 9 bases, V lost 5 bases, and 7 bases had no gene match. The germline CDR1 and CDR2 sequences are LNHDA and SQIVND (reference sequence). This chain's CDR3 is CASSLARETEQFF. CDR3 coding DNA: TGTGCCAGTAGTCTGGCGCGGGAGACTGAGCAGTTCTTC.

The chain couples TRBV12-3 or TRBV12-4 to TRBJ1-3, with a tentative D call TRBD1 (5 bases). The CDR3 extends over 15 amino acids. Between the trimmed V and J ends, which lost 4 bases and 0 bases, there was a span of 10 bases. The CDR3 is CASSSGRNSGNTIYF. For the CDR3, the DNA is TGTGCCAGCAGTTCGGGACGCAACTCTGGAAACACCATATATTTT.

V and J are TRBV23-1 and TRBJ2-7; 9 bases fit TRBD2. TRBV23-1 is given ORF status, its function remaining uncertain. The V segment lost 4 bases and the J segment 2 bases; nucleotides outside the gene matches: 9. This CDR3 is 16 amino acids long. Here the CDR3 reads CASSLPASGETYEQYF. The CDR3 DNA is TGCGCCAGCAGTCTACCCGCTAGCGGGGAAACCTACGAGCAGTACTTC.

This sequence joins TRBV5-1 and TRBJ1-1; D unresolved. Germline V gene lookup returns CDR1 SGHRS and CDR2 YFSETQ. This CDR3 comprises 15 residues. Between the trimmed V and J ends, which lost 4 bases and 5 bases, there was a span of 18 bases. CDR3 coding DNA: TGCGCCAGCAGCCCTTCGACTCTCCGAGGGACTGAAGCTTTCTTT. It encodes CASSPSTLRGTEAFF.

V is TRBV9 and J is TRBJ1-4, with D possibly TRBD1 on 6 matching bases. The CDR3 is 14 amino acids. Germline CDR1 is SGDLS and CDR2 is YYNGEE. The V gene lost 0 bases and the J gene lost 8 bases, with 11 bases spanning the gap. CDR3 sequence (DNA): TGTGCCAGCAGCGTAGAACAGGGAGGGGAAAAACTGTTTTTT. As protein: CASSVEQGGEKLFF.

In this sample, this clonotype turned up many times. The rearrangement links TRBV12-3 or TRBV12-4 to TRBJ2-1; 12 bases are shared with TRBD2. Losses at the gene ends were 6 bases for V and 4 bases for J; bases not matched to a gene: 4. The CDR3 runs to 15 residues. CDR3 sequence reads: CASRETSGSYNEQFF. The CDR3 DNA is TGTGCCAGCAGAGAGACTAGCGGGAGTTACAATGAGCAGTTCTTC.

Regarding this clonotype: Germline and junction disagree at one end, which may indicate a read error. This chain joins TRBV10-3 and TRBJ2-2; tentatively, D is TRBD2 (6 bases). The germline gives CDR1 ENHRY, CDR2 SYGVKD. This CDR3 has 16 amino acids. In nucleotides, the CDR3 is TGTGCCACAACCCGGACACCCGGTGTTGCCACCGGGGGGCTGTTTTTT. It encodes CATTRTPGVATGGLFF.

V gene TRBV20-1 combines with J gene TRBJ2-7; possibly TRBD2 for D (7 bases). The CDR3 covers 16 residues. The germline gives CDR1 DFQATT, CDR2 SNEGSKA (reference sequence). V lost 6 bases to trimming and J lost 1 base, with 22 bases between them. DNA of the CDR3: TGCAGTGCCGGACCTCGAGGGGGGGCCTCGTCCTACGAGCAGTACTTC. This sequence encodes CSAGPRGGASSYEQYF.

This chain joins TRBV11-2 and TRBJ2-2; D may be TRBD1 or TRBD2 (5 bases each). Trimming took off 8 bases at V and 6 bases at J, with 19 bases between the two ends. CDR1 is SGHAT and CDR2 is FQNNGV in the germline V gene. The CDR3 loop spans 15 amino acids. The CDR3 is CASHLRDPDAGELFF. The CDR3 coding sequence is TGTGCCAGCCACTTGAGGGACCCGGACGCCGGGGAGCTGTTTTTT.

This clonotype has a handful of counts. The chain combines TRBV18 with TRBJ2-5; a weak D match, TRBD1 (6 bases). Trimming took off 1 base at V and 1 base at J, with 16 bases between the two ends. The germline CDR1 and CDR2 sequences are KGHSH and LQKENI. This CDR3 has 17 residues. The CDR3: CASSPRGHSKFQETQYF. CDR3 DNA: TGTGCCAGCTCACCACGGGGACACTCAAAATTCCAAGAGACCCAGTACTTC.

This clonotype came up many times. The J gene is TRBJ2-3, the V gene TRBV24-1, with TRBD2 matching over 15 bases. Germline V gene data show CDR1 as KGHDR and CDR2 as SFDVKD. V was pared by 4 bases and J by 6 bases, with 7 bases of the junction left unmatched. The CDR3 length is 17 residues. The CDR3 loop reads CATSDPLGLAGGDTQYF. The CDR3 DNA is TGTGCCACCAGTGACCCACTGGGACTAGCGGGGGGCGATACGCAGTATTTT.

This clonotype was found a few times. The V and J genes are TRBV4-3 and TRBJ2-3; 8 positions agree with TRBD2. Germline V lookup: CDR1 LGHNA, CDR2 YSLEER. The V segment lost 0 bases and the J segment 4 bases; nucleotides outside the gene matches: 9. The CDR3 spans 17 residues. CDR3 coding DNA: TGCGCCAGCAGCCAAGATCTGCCCGGGGGGGCCGCAGATACGCAGTATTTT. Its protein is CASSQDLPGGAADTQYF.

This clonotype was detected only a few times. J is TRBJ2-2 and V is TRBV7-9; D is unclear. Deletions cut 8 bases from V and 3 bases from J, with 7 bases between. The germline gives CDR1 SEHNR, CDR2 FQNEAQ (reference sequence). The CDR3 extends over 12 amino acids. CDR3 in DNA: TGTGCCAGCTTCCGAGACACCGGGGAGCTGTTTTTT. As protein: CASFRDTGELFF.

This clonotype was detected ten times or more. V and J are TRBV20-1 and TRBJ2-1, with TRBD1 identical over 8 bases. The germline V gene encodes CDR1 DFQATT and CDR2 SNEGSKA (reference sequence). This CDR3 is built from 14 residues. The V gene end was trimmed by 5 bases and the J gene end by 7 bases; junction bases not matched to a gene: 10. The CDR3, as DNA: TGCAGTGCTCGGACCTCGACAGGGGCAAATGAGCAGTTCTTC. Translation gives CSARTSTGANEQFF.